This T cell receptor (beta chain) came from a study of blood T cell repertoires in COVID-19. Whole-study context: Both acute and convalescent COVID-19 samples were obtained from the United States, Italy and Spain.

V trimming: 4 bases; J trimming: 3 bases; junction bases outside the gene matches: 6. CDR3 length: 14 amino acids. CDR1 and CDR2 (germline): SGHRS, YFSETQ. In the original analysis: It was from reference gene primer amplification that nucleated cell counts were estimated. Method: immunoSEQ multiplex PCR; TCRdb's copy keeps in-frame clones and lacks some. For V, J and clone size, that table is used; D and trimming come from the DNA. The table shows 150,000 to 200,000 clones, with around 88% occurring only once. Input material: peripheral blood. The sequence was obtained from a woman under 40 with acute or convalescent COVID-19. This chain links TRBV5-1 with TRBJ1-1; 7 positions agree with TRBD1. CDR3 nucleotides: TGCGCCAGCAGCCCGCAGGGGGGCGACACTGAAGCTTTCTTT. As protein: CASSPQGGDTEAFF.